This T cell receptor (beta chain) was recorded in a study of cytomegalovirus exposure and HLA in healthy donors. CDR1 LNHNV and CDR2 YYDKDF come from the germline V gene (reference sequence). This CDR3 contains 11 residues. Trimming removed 3 bases at V and 4 bases at J, with 2 bases between. PCR used 60 Vbeta primers and 13 Jbeta primers. The data were produced by immunoSEQ multiplex PCR, yet TCRdb's version contains in-frame clones alone and is incomplete. This repertoire comprises over 100,000 clones; its ten largest clones make up approximately 6.8%. The TCR originated in a middle-aged man in good health and CMV-seropositive. The chain recombines TRBV15 with TRBJ2-3, with D uncertain. Sequenced input: PBMCs. CDR3 DNA: TGTGCCACCAGCAGCGCAGATACGCAGTATTTT. Residues: CATSSADTQYF. The variable domain in full, completed from reference TRBV15 and TRBJ2-3, reads DAMVIQNPRYQVTQFGKPVTLSCSQTLNHNVMYWYQQKSSQAPKLLFHYYDKDFNNEADTPDNFQSRRPNTSFCFLDIRSPGLGDTAMYLCATSSADTQYFGPGTRLTVL.